This TCR beta chain was observed in a study of blood T cells in healthy people across ages. V gave up 10 bases and J gave up 3 bases; unmatched junction bases: 7. This CDR3 is 16 amino acids long. Per the germline V gene, CDR1 is ENHRY and CDR2 is SYGVKD. This clonotype was counted a few times. Its cognate antigen is unknown. The second PCR ran roughly 7 to 11 cycles with a sample-barcoded 5' primer and J-beta primers. Every molecule of cDNA carried a tag from a template-switch adaptor with 12 random nucleotides. TCRdb independently ran MiXCR on the 5' RACE reads; one entry per CDR3 protein. The profile shows about a million distinct CDR3 sequences, roughly 52% of them singletons. Study-level points and caveats: With naive T cell percentage, TCR beta diversity showed a strong correlation. PBMCs left unsorted prevented a conclusive naive versus antigen-experienced comparison.

The chain combines TRBV10-3 with TRBJ1-6; 12 bases map to TRBD1. The sequence was collected from a man aged 25 to 45 in good health. Sequencing input: blood. The chain's CDR3 is CATTGQGANYNSPLHF. For the CDR3, the DNA is TGTGCCACTACGGGACAGGGGGCGAACTATAATTCACCCCTCCACTTT.